The sequence of this T cell receptor beta chain was determined in a study of CD8 T cells in ankylosing spondylitis. TCRdb itself ran the 5' RACE reads through MiXCR, one entry per CDR3 protein. The sample carries 230,000 or so distinct CDR3 sequences, 20% to 30% recorded once. V was pared by 10 bases and J by 4 bases, with 7 bases of the junction left unmatched. CDR1 is ENHRY and CDR2 is SYGVKD in the germline V gene. The CDR3 extends over 13 amino acids. Material for sequencing was blood, either unsorted or a sorted T cell fraction (not recorded which). The receptor was isolated from a male donor with ankylosing spondylitis or in good health (not recorded which). This chain uses TRBV10-3 with TRBJ2-1; 7 nucleotides agree with TRBD1. The CDR3 is CANRDSAYNEQFF. The CDR3 bases are TGTGCCAACCGGGACAGCGCATACAATGAGCAGTTCTTC.